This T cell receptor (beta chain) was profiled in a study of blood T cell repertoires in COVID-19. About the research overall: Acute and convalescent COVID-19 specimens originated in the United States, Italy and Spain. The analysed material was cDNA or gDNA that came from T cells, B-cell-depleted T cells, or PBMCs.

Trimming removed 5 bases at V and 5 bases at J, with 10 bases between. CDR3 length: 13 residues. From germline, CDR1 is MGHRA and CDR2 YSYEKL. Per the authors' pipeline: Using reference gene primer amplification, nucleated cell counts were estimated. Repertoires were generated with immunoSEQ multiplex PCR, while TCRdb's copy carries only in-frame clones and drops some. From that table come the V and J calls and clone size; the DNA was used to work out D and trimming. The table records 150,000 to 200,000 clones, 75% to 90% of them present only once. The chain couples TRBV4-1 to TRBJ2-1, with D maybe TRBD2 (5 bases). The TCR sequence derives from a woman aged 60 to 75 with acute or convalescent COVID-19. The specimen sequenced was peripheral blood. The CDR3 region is CASSWEPNNEQFF. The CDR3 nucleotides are TGCGCCAGCAGCTGGGAGCCTAACAATGAGCAGTTCTTC.